This T cell receptor (beta chain) was identified during a study of T cell responses to AZD1222 COVID-19 vaccine. Findings and limits, study-wide: Close to half of all spike-specific TCRs reportedly target regions of the variants that are unmutated. With dominance at 160-218 and 743-854, vaccine-associated CD4 TCRs spanned spike. Only a handful of AZD1222 recipients, more than five in all, had baseline seropositivity. Increased Spike-specific TCR breadth and depth were observed after two AZD1222 doses.

Generated by immunoSEQ multiplex PCR, the TCRdb table keeps only in-frame clones and is missing some. Of some 150,000 clones listed, roughly nine tenths are singletons. Concerning this clone itself: As yet, its antigen is unknown.

V dropped 4 bases and J dropped 0; count of bases not matched to a gene: 5. The CDR3 is made up of 15 amino acids. Per germline, CDR1 SEHNR and CDR2 FQNEAQ (reference sequence). This chain joins TRBV7-9 and TRBJ1-1; the match to TRBD1 covers 7 bases. The source is an adult in good health. The source material was peripheral blood, sampled on day 0 of MenACWY control vaccination. The CDR3 here is CASSSGTAMNTEAFF. The CDR3 nucleotides read TGTGCCAGCAGCTCCGGGACAGCCATGAACACTGAAGCTTTCTTT.